These 14 T cell receptor beta chains originate from one sample sequenced in a study of CD8 T cells in Susac syndrome. Random hexamers served to reverse transcribe roughly 0.5 to 1 ug RNA. TCRdb analysed the immunoSEQ multiplex PCR reads with MiXCR anew, one entry per CDR3 protein. The sample yields 200,000 or so distinct CDR3 sequences, under 97% seen once. The sample consisted of CD4+ T cells from PBMCs. All receptors derive from a human donor with Susac syndrome.

The rearrangement links TRBV30 to TRBJ1-4; TRBD1 might be the D (5 bases). Germline V gives CDR1 GTSNPN, CDR2 SVGIG (reference sequence). The CDR3 consists of 13 residues. V was trimmed by 2 bases and J by 9 bases, leaving 13 bases between them. In DNA form, the CDR3 reads TGTGCCTGGAGTATCGGGGGAGGTAAAAAACTGTTTTTT. This gives the protein CAWSIGGGKKLFF.

This chain uses TRBV6-4 with TRBJ1-1, with D uncertain. Per germline, CDR1 MRHNA and CDR2 SNTAGT. The CDR3 length is 13 residues. V lost 7 bases and J lost 1, with 10 bases in between. The CDR3 sequence: CASKEGANTEAFF. CDR3 DNA sequence: TGTGCCAGCAAGGAAGGAGCGAACACTGAAGCTTTCTTT.

The rearrangement links TRBV7-9 to TRBJ1-3, with D unresolved. CDR3 length: 14 amino acids. V lost 7 bases to trimming and J lost 4 bases, with 14 bases between them. The V gene's germline CDR1 is SEHNR and CDR2 FQNEAQ (reference sequence). The CDR3 is CASTHSGLGNTIYF. The CDR3 bases are TGTGCCAGCACCCACTCCGGCCTCGGAAACACCATATATTTT.

This clonotype was picked up a small number of times. The chain recombines TRBV18 with TRBJ2-1; D is unresolved. The germline V gene has CDR1 KGHSH and CDR2 LQKENI. V lost 6 bases, J lost 2 bases, and 8 bases lay in between. CDR3 size: 13 residues. CDR3 amino acids: CASSPGPYNEQFF. For the CDR3, the DNA is TGTGCCAGCTCCCCCGGACCCTACAATGAGCAGTTCTTC. The full variable domain, rest sourced from reference TRBV18 and TRBJ2-1, is NAGVMQNPRHLVRRRGQEARLRCSPMKGHSHVYWYRQLPEEGLKFMVYLQKENIIDESGMPKERFSAEFPKEGPSILRIQQVVRGDSAAYFCASSPGPYNEQFFGPGTRLTVL.

The rearrangement uses TRBV14 and TRBJ1-1; D not certain. V dropped 8 bases and J dropped 5 bases, with 15 bases sitting between them. Germline V gene data show CDR1 as SGHDN and CDR2 as FVKESK. This CDR3 is 13 amino acids long. The CDR3 coding sequence is TGTGCCAGCCAACGAGATCTGAGGACTGAAGCTTTCTTT. It codes for CASQRDLRTEAFF.

V usage is TRBV29-1 and J usage is TRBJ2-3, with 11 bases that match TRBD2. Germline CDR1 and CDR2: SQVTM and ANQGSEA. Germline trimming cut 7 bases from V and 6 bases from J; bases unmatched to any gene: 9. The CDR3 covers 14 residues. The CDR3 loop reads CSATSGGRGDTQYF. The CDR3, as DNA: TGCAGCGCTACTAGCGGGGGCCGAGGGGATACGCAGTATTTT.

The gene calls are TRBV7-9 and TRBJ1-1; 7 bases align to TRBD1. Germline assignment: CDR1 SEHNR and CDR2 FQNEAQ (reference sequence). With 5 bases clipped from V and 7 bases from J, the junction kept 4 bases outside the gene matches. The CDR3 runs to 12 residues. CDR3 sequence reads: CASSPQGGEAFF. CDR3 sequence (DNA): TGTGCCAGCAGCCCGCAGGGGGGTGAAGCTTTCTTT.

This chain joins TRBV6-1 and TRBJ1-5; D gene ambiguous. CDR3 length: 13 amino acids. Trimming removed 3 bases at V and 6 bases at J, with 9 bases between. Germline values: CDR1 MNHNS, CDR2 SASEGT. The CDR3 region has the DNA TGTGCCAGCAGTGAGGGCATAAGTCAGCCCCAGCATTTT. It codes for CASSEGISQPQHF.

The chain combines TRBV12-3 or TRBV12-4 with TRBJ1-2; 8 bases align to TRBD1. This CDR3 has 14 residues. After removal of 5 bases from V and 4 bases from J, the junction contained 6 bases not matched to a gene. CDR3 protein: CASSQGAMGYGYTF. CDR3 DNA: TGTGCCAGCAGTCAGGGGGCGATGGGCTATGGCTACACCTTC.

V and J are TRBV6-5 and TRBJ2-7; TRBD2 agrees at 7 bases. The CDR3 is 14 residues long. Germline CDR1 reads MNHEY; CDR2 reads SVGAGI. J gave up 2 bases and V 6 bases, and 7 bases lay outside the gene matches. The CDR3 DNA sequence: TGTGCCAGCAGGGACCTAGCGGTAGCCTACGAGCAGTACTTC. Protein: CASRDLAVAYEQYF.

In DNA, the CDR3 is TGTGCCAGCAGTTACTCGAGAGGAGGGGTCACGAATCAGCCCCAGCATTTT. This encodes CASSYSRGGVTNQPQHF. The chain has TRBV6-5 and TRBJ1-5, with D perhaps TRBD1 (5 bases). Trimming pared 0 bases from V and 4 bases from J, leaving 16 bases between. The germline V gene has CDR1 MNHEY and CDR2 SVGAGI. The CDR3 is made up of 17 amino acids.

In DNA form, the CDR3 reads TGTGCCAGCAGCTCCCCGGTGGGCAGTTTAGGGGAGGAGACCCAGTACTTC. This encodes CASSSPVGSLGEETQYF. The chain employs TRBV7-6 and TRBJ2-5; D may match TRBD1 or TRBD2 (5 bases each). The V end lost 4 bases, the J end lost 5 bases, and 23 bases lay between the germline ends. This CDR3 has 17 amino acids. CDR1 SGHVS and CDR2 FNYEAQ come from the germline V gene.

The chain combines TRBV3-1 with TRBJ2-1; TRBD1 matches at 8 bases. The CDR3 extends over 15 amino acids. J gave up 3 bases and V 6 bases, and 7 bases lay outside the gene matches. Looked up from germline, CDR1 is LGHDT and CDR2 is YNNKEL (reference sequence). DNA of the CDR3: TGTGCCAGCAGGACTCAGGGGGCCAGCTACAATGAGCAGTTCTTC. Protein sequence: CASRTQGASYNEQFF.

This chain joins TRBV9 and TRBJ2-1; 9 bases match TRBD2. The CDR3 has 17 residues. Germline V gene data show CDR1 as SGDLS and CDR2 as YYNGEE. Germline trimming cut 0 bases from V and 3 bases from J; bases unmatched to any gene: 7. The CDR3 nucleotides read TGTGCCAGCAGCGTAGGAGGTGGACTAGCGAGCTACAATGAGCAGTTCTTC. The encoded protein is CASSVGGGLASYNEQFF. Supplemented by reference TRBV9 and TRBJ2-1, the full variable domain reads DSGVTQTPKHLITATGQRVTLRCSPRSGDLSVYWYQQSLDQGLQFLIQYYNGEERAKGNILERFSAQQFPDLHSELNLSSLELGDSALYFCASSVGGGLASYNEQFFGPGTRLTVL.